The 3 T cell receptor beta chains given below trace back to one sample, sequenced in a study of Graves' ophthalmopathy and Graves' hyperthyroidism. The sequenced template was RNA, covering the TCR beta CDR3 region. Amplification began with first-round RT-PCR using HTBI primers, then second-round multiplex PCR was performed. TCRdb re-analysed the multiplex PCR reads in MiXCR, keeping a single row per CDR3 protein. The sample has hundreds of thousands of distinct CDR3 sequences; 22% are singletons. The material sequenced was peripheral blood. All receptors come from a woman under 30 with stable Graves' hyperthyroidism. Some clones in this sample may be carry-over from other donors' samples.

J is TRBJ2-7 and V is TRBV30; the D call may be TRBD1 or TRBD2 (5 bases each). This CDR3 has 12 residues. Deletions cut 0 bases from V and 6 bases from J, with 9 bases between. Germline V gene data show CDR1 as GTSNPN and CDR2 as SVGIG (reference sequence). The CDR3 nucleotides read TGTGCCTGGAGTGTATCCGGGGCCGAGCAGTACTTC. It translates to CAWSVSGAEQYF.

This clonotype was detected many times. The CDR3: CASSPALTENYGYTF. Written as DNA, the CDR3 is TGTGCCAGCTCACCAGCCCTGACAGAGAACTATGGCTACACCTTC. The chain couples TRBV18 to TRBJ1-2; weak D call: TRBD1 (5 bases). This CDR3 has 15 amino acids. Germline loops: CDR1 KGHSH, CDR2 LQKENI. The V end lost 2 bases, the J end lost 2 bases, and 12 bases lay between the germline ends. Drawing the rest from reference TRBV18 and TRBJ1-2, the complete variable domain is NAGVMQNPRHLVRRRGQEARLRCSPMKGHSHVYWYRQLPEEGLKFMVYLQKENIIDESGMPKERFSAEFPKEGPSILRIQQVVRGDSAAYFCASSPALTENYGYTFGSGTRLTVV.

The chain recombines TRBV6-5 with TRBJ1-2; D not resolved. The ends were cut back, 4 bases at V and 8 bases at J, with 11 bases in the middle. The CDR3 is 12 residues long. Germline values: CDR1 MNHEY, CDR2 SVGAGI. The CDR3 DNA sequence: TGTGCCAGCAGTTCTGGCCTGGCGGGCTACACCTTC. As protein: CASSSGLAGYTF.